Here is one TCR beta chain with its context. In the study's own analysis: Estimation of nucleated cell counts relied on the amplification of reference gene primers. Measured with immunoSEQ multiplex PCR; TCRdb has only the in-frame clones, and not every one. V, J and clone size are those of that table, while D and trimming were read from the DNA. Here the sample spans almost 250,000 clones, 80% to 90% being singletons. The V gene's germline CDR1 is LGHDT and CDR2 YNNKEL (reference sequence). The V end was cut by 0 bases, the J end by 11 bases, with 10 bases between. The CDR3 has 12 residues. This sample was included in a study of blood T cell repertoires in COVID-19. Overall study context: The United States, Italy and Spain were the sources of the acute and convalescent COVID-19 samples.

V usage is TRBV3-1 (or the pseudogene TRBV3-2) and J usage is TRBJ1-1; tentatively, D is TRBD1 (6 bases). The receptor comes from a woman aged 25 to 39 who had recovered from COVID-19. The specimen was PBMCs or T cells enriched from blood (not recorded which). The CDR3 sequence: CASSQDGTYAFF. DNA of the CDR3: TGTGCCAGCAGCCAAGACGGGACATATGCTTTCTTT.